The 9 T cell receptor beta chains reported below all come from one sample, sequenced in a study of neurological immune-mediated disorders. MiXCR was run by TCRdb on the 5' RACE reads, yielding one entry per CDR3 protein. The data contain some 37,000 distinct CDR3 sequences, roughly 13% of them singletons. The sample taken for sequencing was PBMCs. These receptors all stem from a woman between 50 and 59 years old with HTLV-1-associated myelopathy (HAM/TSP).

There are many counts of this clonotype. This chain uses TRBV20-1 with TRBJ1-5, with 9 bases identical to TRBD1. The CDR3 runs 19 residues. Germline V gives CDR1 DFQATT, CDR2 SNEGSKA (reference sequence). V gave up 0 bases and J gave up 2 bases; unmatched junction bases: 14. This chain's CDR3 is CSARDYPGTGGQGNQPQHF. The DNA for the CDR3 is TGCAGTGCTAGAGATTACCCCGGAACAGGGGGCCAGGGCAATCAGCCCCAGCATTTT.

This clonotype was observed at least ten times. The chain recombines TRBV14 with TRBJ1-4; D perhaps matches TRBD1 (5 bases). The CDR3 has 15 residues. Trimming left V 5 bases short and J 7 bases short, with 17 bases between. Germline V CDR1 and CDR2: SGHDN, FVKESK. CDR3 in amino acids: CASSKGRRGGEKLFF. CDR3 bases: TGTGCCAGCAGCAAGGGACGAAGGGGAGGTGAAAAACTGTTTTTT.

At least ten counts were recorded for this clonotype. This chain joins TRBV11-2 and TRBJ2-7; D is uncertain. Trimming took 5 bases from V and 4 from J, leaving 15 bases between them. This CDR3 is 14 amino acids long. Germline CDR1 is SGHAT and CDR2 is FQNNGV. The DNA of the CDR3 is TGTGCCAGCAGCATCTGGGCCGTACCATACGAGCAGTACTTC. Translating it yields CASSIWAVPYEQYF.

This clonotype was counted many times. This chain uses TRBV5-1 with TRBJ2-5, with 12 bases that match TRBD2. The CDR3 has 18 residues. Germline V gene sequence: CDR1 SGHRS, CDR2 YFSETQ. The V gene end was trimmed by 4 bases and the J gene end by 2 bases; junction bases not matched to a gene: 12. The CDR3 region has the DNA TGCGCCAGCAGCCCTATTACTAGCGGGGGGCCTCTTCAAGAGACCCAGTACTTC. Translated: CASSPITSGGPLQETQYF. The whole variable domain, filled in from reference TRBV5-1 and TRBJ2-5, reads KAGVTQTPRYLIKTRGQQVTLSCSPISGHRSVSWYQQTPGQGLQFLFEYFSETQRNKGNFPGRFSGRQFSNSRSEMNVSTLELGDSALYLCASSPITSGGPLQETQYFGPGTRLLVL.

The genes are TRBV4-1 and TRBJ1-1, with D possibly being TRBD1 (6 bases). CDR3 length equals 19 residues. Trimming removed 4 bases at V and 6 bases at J, with 30 bases between. Germline V CDR1 and CDR2: MGHRA, YSYEKL. CDR3 sequence: CASSPVLYSLTGTDPEAFF. The CDR3 DNA reads TGCGCCAGCAGCCCGGTTTTATATAGTCTGACAGGCACCGACCCTGAAGCTTTCTTT.

This clonotype occurred many times. This sequence joins TRBV28 and TRBJ1-1; possibly TRBD1 for D (5 bases). With 5 bases removed from V and 5 bases from J, the gap between germline ends came to 18 bases. The germline V gene has CDR1 MDHEN and CDR2 SYDVKM. The CDR3 is 15 amino acids. As DNA, the CDR3 is TGTGCCAGCAGTCCCAGCCGAACGGGGGTTACTGAAGCTTTCTTT. Encoded protein: CASSPSRTGVTEAFF. The full variable domain, rest sourced from reference TRBV28 and TRBJ1-1, is DVKVTQSSRYLVKRTGEKVFLECVQDMDHENMFWYRQDPGLGLRLIYFSYDVKMKEKGDIPEGYSVSREKKERFSLILESASTNQTSMYLCASSPSRTGVTEAFFGQGTRLTVV.

V is TRBV6-6 and J is TRBJ1-2; D is ambiguous. The length of the CDR3 is 14 residues. Deletions cut 2 bases from V and 0 bases from J, with 7 bases between. The germline V gene encodes CDR1 MNHNY and CDR2 SVGAGI (reference sequence). CDR3 in DNA: TGTGCCAGCAGTTACAAAAGAGCTAACTATGGCTACACCTTC. This translates into CASSYKRANYGYTF.

This clonotype was recorded many times. The chain combines TRBV29-1 with TRBJ1-1; the D gene is possibly TRBD1 (5 bases). V was pared by 3 bases and J by 4 bases, with 9 bases between. Germline loops: CDR1 SQVTM, CDR2 ANQGSEA. The CDR3 length is 12 residues. This chain's CDR3 is CSVDKGATEAFF. Here the CDR3 DNA reads TGCAGCGTTGATAAAGGGGCCACTGAAGCTTTCTTT.

This clonotype is medium-sized in the sample. The chain combines TRBV7-9 with TRBJ2-3; 8 positions agree with TRBD1. V lost 5 bases, J lost 6 bases, and 4 bases stayed unmatched. The CDR3 totals 13 residues. Germline V gene sequence: CDR1 SEHNR, CDR2 FQNEAQ (reference sequence). CDR3 residues: CASSPRGPDTQYF. The CDR3 coding sequence is TGTGCCAGCAGCCCCAGGGGGCCTGATACGCAGTATTTT.